This T cell receptor beta chain derives from a study of T cells in Graves' hyperthyroidism and ophthalmopathy. This clonotype was picked up many times. This CDR3 comprises 15 residues. With V trimmed by 5 bases and J by 3 bases, 4 bases remained unmatched. Germline CDR1 is MNHNS and CDR2 is SASEGT. Using RNA transcripts as the source, TCR beta CDR3 regions were amplified. An initial round of RT-PCR targeting the TCR CDR3 relied on the HTBI primer set. TCRdb re-derived calls from the multiplex PCR reads in MiXCR, one entry per CDR3 protein. The sample lists almost 600,000 distinct CDR3 sequences; approximately 15% were seen once.

Sequencing used blood. The chain uses TRBV6-1 and TRBJ2-3, with 11 nucleotides matching TRBD2. This sequence was found in a woman in her twenties or thirties with Graves' hyperthyroidism that later progressed to Graves' ophthalmopathy. The CDR3 is CASSRLAGTTDTQYF. The DNA of the CDR3 is TGTGCCAGCAGTAGACTAGCGGGAACTACAGATACGCAGTATTTT.